This TCR beta chain was retrieved from a study of T cell responses to AZD1222 COVID-19 vaccine. This clone was found once. Its specificity is unknown. Study-level points and caveats: Donors skewed white British and female; clonal diversity was possibly underestimated. A reported finding is that nearly half of spike-specific TCRs target unmutated variant regions.

Sequencing used immunoSEQ multiplex PCR; TCRdb keeps in-frame clones, though not all of them. The sample records fewer than 250,000 clones, almost 95% being singletons. Material: peripheral blood, obtained on day 0 of AZD1222 vaccination. The TCR comes from an adult in good health.

CDR3 protein: CASSTRRYEQYF. DNA of the CDR3: TGTGCCAGTAGTACCCGTCGCTACGAGCAGTACTTC. The chain is built from TRBV19 and TRBJ2-7; D is undetermined. Germline-derived CDR1 and CDR2 are LNHDA and SQIVND (reference sequence). CDR3 length: 12 residues. Deletions cut 4 bases from V and 3 bases from J, with 7 bases between.